The clone carrying this T cell receptor (beta chain) was seen just once. Clones were read by immunoSEQ multiplex PCR, and TCRdb kept only the in-frame ones, dropping some. The data show 100,000 to 150,000 clones, with around 89% seen just once and approximately 4.5% held by the top ten. Seattle cases were enrolled at active infection and followed longitudinally. Unmatched junction bases numbered 4, after V lost 6 bases and J lost 2 bases. This CDR3 is 13 amino acids long. Per the germline V gene, CDR1 is SGHVS and CDR2 is FQNEAQ. The data originate from a study of blood T cell repertoires in COVID-19.

Sequenced: peripheral blood. The chain recombines TRBV7-8 with TRBJ2-7, with 7 positions matching TRBD1. This TCR was sampled from a man aged 60 to 69 with COVID-19, enrolled during active disease. The CDR3 bases are TGTGCCAGCAGGGGGGACAGAACCTACGAGCAGTACTTC. Translation: CASRGDRTYEQYF.